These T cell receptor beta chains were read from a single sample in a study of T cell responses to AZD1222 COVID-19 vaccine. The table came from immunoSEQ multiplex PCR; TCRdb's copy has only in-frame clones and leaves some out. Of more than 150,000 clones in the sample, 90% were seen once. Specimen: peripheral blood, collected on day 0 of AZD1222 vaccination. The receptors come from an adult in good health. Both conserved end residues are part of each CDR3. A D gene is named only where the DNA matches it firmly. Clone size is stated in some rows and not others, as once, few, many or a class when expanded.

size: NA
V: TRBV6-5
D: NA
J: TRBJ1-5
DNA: TGTGCCAGCAGTTACCTTCCAAATCAGCCCCAGCATTTT
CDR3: CASSYLPNQPQHF

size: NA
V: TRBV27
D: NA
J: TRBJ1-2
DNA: TGTGCCAGCAGTTTATTCGGATTGGACTATGGCTACACCTTC
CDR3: CASSLFGLDYGYTF

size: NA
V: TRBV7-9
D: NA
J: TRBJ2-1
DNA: TGTGCCAGCAGCCCCCAGGGGGAGGGGTACAATGAGCAGTTCTTC
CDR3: CASSPQGEGYNEQFF

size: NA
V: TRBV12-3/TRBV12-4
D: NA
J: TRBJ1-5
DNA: TGTGCCACCAGGTATGGCAATCAGCCCCAGCATTTT
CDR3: CATRYGNQPQHF

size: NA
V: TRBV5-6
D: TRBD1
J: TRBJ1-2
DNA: TGTGCCAGCAGCTTGAGGTCGACAGGGGGCGGACTGGGTTATGGCTACACCTTC
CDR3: CASSLRSTGGGLGYGYTF

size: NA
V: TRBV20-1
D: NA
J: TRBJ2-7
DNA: TGCAGTGCTGAAACTAGGGTCGAGCAGTACTTC
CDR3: CSAETRVEQYF

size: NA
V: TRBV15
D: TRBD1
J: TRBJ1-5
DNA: TGTGCCACGACCCGGGACAGAAATCAGCCCCAGCATTTT
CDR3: CATTRDRNQPQHF

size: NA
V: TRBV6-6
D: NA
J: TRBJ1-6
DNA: TGTGCCAGCAGCAACGGGGATTCACCCCTCCACTTT
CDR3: CASSNGDSPLHF

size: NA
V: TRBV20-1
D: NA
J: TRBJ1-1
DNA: TGCAGTGCTAGACCGGGACAAGAAGCTTTCTTT
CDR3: CSARPGQEAFF

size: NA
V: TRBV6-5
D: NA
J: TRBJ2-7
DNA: TGTGCCAGCAGTTGGGCCTCCTACGAGCAGTACTTC
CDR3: CASSWASYEQYF

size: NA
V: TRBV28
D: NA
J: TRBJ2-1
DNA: TGTGCCAGCAGTCCCGGGGGAGTCTACAATGAGCAGTTCTTC
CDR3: CASSPGGVYNEQFF

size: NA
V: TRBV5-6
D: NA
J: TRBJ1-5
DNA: TGTGCCAGCAGCTCATGGAATAGCAATCAGCCCCAGCATTTT
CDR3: CASSSWNSNQPQHF

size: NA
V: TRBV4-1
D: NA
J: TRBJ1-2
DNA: TGCGCCAGCAGCCACCCCGACAGGAATGGCTACACCTTC
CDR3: CASSHPDRNGYTF

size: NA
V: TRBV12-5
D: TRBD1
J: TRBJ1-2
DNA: TGTGCCGCGACAGGGGATCCTATGTCGGGCTACACCTTC
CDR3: CAATGDPMSGYTF

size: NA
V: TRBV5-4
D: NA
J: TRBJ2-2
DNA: TGTGCCAGCAGCTTTGGGGTCAACTCCACCGGGGAGCTGTTTTTT
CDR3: CASSFGVNSTGELFF

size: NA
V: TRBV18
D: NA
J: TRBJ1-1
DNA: TGTGCCAGCTCACCTAACGGAAACACTGAAGCTTTCTTT
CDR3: CASSPNGNTEAFF

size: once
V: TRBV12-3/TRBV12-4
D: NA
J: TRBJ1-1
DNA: TGTGCCAGCAGTCCTCGGACAGCGATAGAAGCTTTCTTT
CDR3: CASSPRTAIEAFF

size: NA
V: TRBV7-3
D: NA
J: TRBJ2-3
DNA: TGTGCCAGCAGCTTAGGGTGGGGAACAGATACGCAGTATTTT
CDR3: CASSLGWGTDTQYF

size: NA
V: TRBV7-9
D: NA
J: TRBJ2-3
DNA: TGTGCCAGCAGCTTTAGCACAGATACGCAGTATTTT
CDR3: CASSFSTDTQYF

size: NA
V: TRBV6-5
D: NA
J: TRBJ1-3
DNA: TGTGCCAGCAGTTACTCACGGCAAACTTCTGGAAACACCATATATTTT
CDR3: CASSYSRQTSGNTIYF

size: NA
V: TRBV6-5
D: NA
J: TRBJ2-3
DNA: TGTGCCAGCAGTTCCCTCACAGATACGCAGTATTTT
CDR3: CASSSLTDTQYF

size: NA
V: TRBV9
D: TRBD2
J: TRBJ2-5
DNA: TGTGCCAGCAGCGTAGGGCTAGCGGGAGTCCAAGAGATCCAGTACTTC
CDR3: CASSVGLAGVQEIQYF

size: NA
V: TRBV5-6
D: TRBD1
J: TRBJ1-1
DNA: TGTGCCAGCAGCCCGGGGACAGGGGGCGTAGCCACTGAAGCTTTCTTT
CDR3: CASSPGTGGVATEAFF

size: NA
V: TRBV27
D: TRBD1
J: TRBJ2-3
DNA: TGTGCCAGCAGTCACCGACAGGGGGCGATAACAGATACGCAGTATTTT
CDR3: CASSHRQGAITDTQYF

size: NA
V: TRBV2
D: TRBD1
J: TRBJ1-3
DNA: TGTGCCAGCAGTCCGGGACAGGGTTCTGGAAACACCATATATTTT
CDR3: CASSPGQGSGNTIYF

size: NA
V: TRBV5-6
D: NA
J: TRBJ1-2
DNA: TGTGCCAGCAGCGATACAGCCACCTATGGCTACACCTTC
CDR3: CASSDTATYGYTF

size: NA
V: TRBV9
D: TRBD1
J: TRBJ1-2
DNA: TGTGCCAGCAGCACAAGACAGGGGCTGCCGACCTATGGCTACACCTTC
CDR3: CASSTRQGLPTYGYTF

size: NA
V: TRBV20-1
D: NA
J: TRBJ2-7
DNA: TGCAGTGCTAGTGGGAATCTGGACGAGCAGTACTTC
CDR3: CSASGNLDEQYF

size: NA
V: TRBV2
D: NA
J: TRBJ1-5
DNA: TGTGCCAGCAGTGCGGGACACAGGATTAGCAATCAGCCCCAGCATTTT
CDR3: CASSAGHRISNQPQHF

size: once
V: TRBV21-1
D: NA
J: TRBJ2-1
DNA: TGTGCCAGCAGCCTCTCTGCAAGCTCCTACAATGAGCAGTTCTTC
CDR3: CASSLSASSYNEQFF

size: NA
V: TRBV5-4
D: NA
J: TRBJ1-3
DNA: TGTGCCAGCAGCTTGGTCGGGCAGCCAAACACCATATATTTT
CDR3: CASSLVGQPNTIYF

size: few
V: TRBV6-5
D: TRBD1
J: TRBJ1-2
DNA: TGTGCCAGCCGATGGACAGGGGTTGGCGGGGGCTACACCTTC
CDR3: CASRWTGVGGGYTF

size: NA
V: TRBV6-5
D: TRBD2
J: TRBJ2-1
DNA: TGTGCCAGCAGCAAAACTAGCGGGAGGTTCAATGAGCAGTTCTTC
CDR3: CASSKTSGRFNEQFF

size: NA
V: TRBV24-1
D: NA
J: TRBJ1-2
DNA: TGTGCCACCAGTGACACCAGGGGCAGCTATCTGGGCTACACCTTC
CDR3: CATSDTRGSYLGYTF

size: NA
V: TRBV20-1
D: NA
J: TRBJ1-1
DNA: TGCAGTGCTAGACCGCTACTTGAAGCTTTCTTT
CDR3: CSARPLLEAFF

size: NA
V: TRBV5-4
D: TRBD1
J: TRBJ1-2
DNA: TGTGCCAGCAGCTTGGGGGGACAGGGGAGTGGCTACACCTTC
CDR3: CASSLGGQGSGYTF

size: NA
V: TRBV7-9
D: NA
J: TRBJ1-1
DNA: TGTGCCAGCACCTTAGGGGGGGGCGCAGCTTTCTTT
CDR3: CASTLGGGAAFF

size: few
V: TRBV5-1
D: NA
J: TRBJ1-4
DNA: TGCGCCAGCAGCTTGTTACCCGGCGGGAGAACTAATGAAAAACTGTTTTTT
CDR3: CASSLLPGGRTNEKLFF

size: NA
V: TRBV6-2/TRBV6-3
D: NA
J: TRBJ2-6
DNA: TGTGCCAGCAGTCCGGAGGGCGCTGGGGCCAACGTCCTGACTTTC
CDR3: CASSPEGAGANVLTF

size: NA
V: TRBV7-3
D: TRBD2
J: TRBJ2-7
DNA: TGTGCCAGCAGCCCTCAAAGCGGCGGGAGCTCCTACGAGCAGTACTTC
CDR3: CASSPQSGGSSYEQYF

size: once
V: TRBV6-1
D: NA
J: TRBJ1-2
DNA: TGTGCCAGCAGTGACCCATCTCGTGCGTCCTATGGCTACACCTTC
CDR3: CASSDPSRASYGYTF

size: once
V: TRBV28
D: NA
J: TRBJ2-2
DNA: TGTGCCAGCAGTTCTCCCCGGGGGTCCGGGGAGCTGTTTTTT
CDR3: CASSSPRGSGELFF

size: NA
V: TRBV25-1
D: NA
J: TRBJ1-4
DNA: TGTGCCAGCAGTGGTGACACTTGGAGAAGTGAAAAACTGTTTTTT
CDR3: CASSGDTWRSEKLFF

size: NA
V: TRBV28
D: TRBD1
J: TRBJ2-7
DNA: TGTGCCAGCAGCTTGGACAGGGCCTACGAGCAGTACTTC
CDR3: CASSLDRAYEQYF

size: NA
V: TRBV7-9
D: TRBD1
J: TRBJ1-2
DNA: TGTGCCAGCAGCCCGACCGGACAGGTGGGTGGCTACACCTTC
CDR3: CASSPTGQVGGYTF

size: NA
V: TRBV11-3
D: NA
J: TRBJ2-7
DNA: TGTGCCAGCAGCTTAGATATGGCAGGGGAGCAGTACTTC
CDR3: CASSLDMAGEQYF

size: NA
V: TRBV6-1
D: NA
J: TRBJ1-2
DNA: TGTGCCAGCAGTGATTACGACAGCGGCTACACCTTC
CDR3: CASSDYDSGYTF

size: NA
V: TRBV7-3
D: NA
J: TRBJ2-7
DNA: TGTGCCAGCAGCTTACGATGGGATGGCGAGCAGTACTTC
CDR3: CASSLRWDGEQYF

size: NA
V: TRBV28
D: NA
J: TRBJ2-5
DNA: TGTGCCAGCAGTTATCCGGACCAAGAGACCCAGTACTTC
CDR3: CASSYPDQETQYF

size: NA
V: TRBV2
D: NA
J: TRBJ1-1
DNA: TGTGCCAGCAGTTCTTGGAGAGACACTGAAGCTTTCTTT
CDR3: CASSSWRDTEAFF

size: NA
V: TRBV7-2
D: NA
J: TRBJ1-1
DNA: TGTGCCAGCAGCTTAGGTGCACTATCGAACACTGAAGCTTTCTTT
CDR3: CASSLGALSNTEAFF

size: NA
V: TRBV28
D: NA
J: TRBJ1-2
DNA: TGTGCCAGCAGTTTATGGGGCAGGGAGACTAGCTATGGCTACACCTTC
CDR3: CASSLWGRETSYGYTF

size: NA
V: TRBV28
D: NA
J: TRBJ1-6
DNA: TGTGCCAGCTGCCAGGCAGGCGACTCACCCCTCCACTTT
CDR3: CASCQAGDSPLHF

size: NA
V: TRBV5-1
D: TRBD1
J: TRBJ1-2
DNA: TGCGCCAGCAGCGAGGGGACAGGGAAGAACTATGGCTACACCTTC
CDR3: CASSEGTGKNYGYTF

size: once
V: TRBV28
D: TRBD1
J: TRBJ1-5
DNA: TGTGCCAGCAGGTCAGACAGGGCTGGGCAGCCCCAGCATTTT
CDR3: CASRSDRAGQPQHF

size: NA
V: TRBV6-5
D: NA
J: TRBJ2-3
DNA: TGTGCCAGCAATTACCGTAGGACAGATACGCAGTATTTT
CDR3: CASNYRRTDTQYF

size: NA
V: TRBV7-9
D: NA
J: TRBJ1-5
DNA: TGTGCCAGCAGCCTTTCCGGAGGTCAGCCCCAGCATTTT
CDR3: CASSLSGGQPQHF

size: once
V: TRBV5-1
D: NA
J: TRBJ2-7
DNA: TGCGCCAGCACTCTGGGTCCCAAAGGATTCGGGCAGTACTTC
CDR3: CASTLGPKGFGQYF

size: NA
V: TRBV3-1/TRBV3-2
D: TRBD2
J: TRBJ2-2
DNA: TGTGCCAGCAGCCAAGATTGGGCGGGAGACACCGGGGAGCTGTTTTTT
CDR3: CASSQDWAGDTGELFF

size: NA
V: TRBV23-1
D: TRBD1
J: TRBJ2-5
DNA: TGCGCCAGCAGTCAAAATCCGGGACAGGGTTTTAGGCGTGGAGAGACCCAGTACTTC
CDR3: CASSQNPGQGFRRGETQYF